This is a list of T cell receptor beta chains from one sample in a study of beta chain features in type 1 diabetes. Assay used: immunoSEQ multiplex PCR; TCRdb lists only in-frame clones, some missing. The data contain hundreds of thousands of clones, around 9% of them singletons. Sequencing was done on a sample of central memory CD4+ T cells from blood. These receptor sequences come from a man younger than 45 with type 1 diabetes. Each CDR3 is given with its conserved first and last residue. D genes are given only for firm matches. Only part of the rows carry a size: once, few, many, or a class if the clone is expanded.

v_call	clone_size	d_call	j_call	cdr3_nt	cdr3_aa
TRBV30	-	-	TRBJ1-5	TGTGCCTGGAAACAAGGGACGGGGAGCAATCAGCCCCAGCATTTT	CAWKQGTGSNQPQHF
TRBV6-5	once	TRBD1	TRBJ1-2	TGTGCCAGCAGTGCGACAGGGAGAGGCTATGGCTACACCTTC	CASSATGRGYGYTF
TRBV15	-	-	TRBJ2-6	TGTGCCACCAGCAGAGAGGCTGGGGCCAACGTCCTGACTTTC	CATSREAGANVLTF
TRBV29-1	-	TRBD1	TRBJ1-5	TGCAGCGTTGTGTGGGCAGGGGGCAGTAATCAGCCCCAGCATTTT	CSVVWAGGSNQPQHF
TRBV7-9	many	-	TRBJ2-4	TGTGCCAGCACCTTAGGAGGGTTAGACATTCAGTACTTC	CASTLGGLDIQYF
TRBV28	-	TRBD2	TRBJ2-7	TGTGCCAGCACCCCGGGGGGGGCTGGATACGAGCAGTACTTC	CASTPGGAGYEQYF
TRBV5-1	few	-	TRBJ2-7	TGCGCCAGCAGCTTGGACAAGGACAGATCCTACGAGCAGTACTTC	CASSLDKDRSYEQYF
TRBV7-2	-	-	TRBJ2-5	TGTGCCAGCAGCCCCCGACAGGCTAAAGTGACCCAGTACTTC	CASSPRQAKVTQYF
TRBV10-3	-	TRBD1	TRBJ1-3	TGTGCCATCAGTGCTTGGGGACAGGACTCTGGAAACACCATATATTTT	CAISAWGQDSGNTIYF
TRBV28	few	-	TRBJ2-2	TGTGCCAGCAGTTTTGCAGGAATCTCCGGGGAGCTGTTTTTT	CASSFAGISGELFF
TRBV28	few	TRBD2	TRBJ2-1	TGTGCCAGCAGTCGACTAGCAAACGATGAGCAGTTCTTC	CASSRLANDEQFF